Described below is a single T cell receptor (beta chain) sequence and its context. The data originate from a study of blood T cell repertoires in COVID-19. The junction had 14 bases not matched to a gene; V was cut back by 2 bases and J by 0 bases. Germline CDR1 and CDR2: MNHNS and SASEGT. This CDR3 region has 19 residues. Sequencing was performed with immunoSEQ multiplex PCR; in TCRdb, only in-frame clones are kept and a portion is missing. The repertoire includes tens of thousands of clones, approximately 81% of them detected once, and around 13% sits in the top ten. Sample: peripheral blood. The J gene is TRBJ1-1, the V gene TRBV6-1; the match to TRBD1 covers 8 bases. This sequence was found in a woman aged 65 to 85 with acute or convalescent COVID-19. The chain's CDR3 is CASSEYGTGLRLVNTEAFF. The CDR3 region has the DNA TGTGCCAGCAGTGAATACGGGACAGGACTTCGATTGGTGAACACTGAAGCTTTCTTT.